This T cell receptor (beta chain) emerged from a study of radiotherapy plus CTLA-4 blockade in lung cancer. Study-level findings and limits: Reported findings show early blood T cell clone dynamics, with interferon-beta, best predicted response. The study found tumor-derived TCR clones expanded in blood after radiotherapy plus ipilimumab.

Germline V lookup: CDR1 SGHVS, CDR2 FQNEAQ. The CDR3 covers 16 residues. J lost 4 bases, V lost 5 bases, and 13 bases had no gene match. The repertoire was sequenced with immunoSEQ multiplex PCR; TCRdb's copy has only in-frame clones and lacks some. The table has roughly 80,000 clones, under 80% seen once; the top ten hold 4%. About this clone: Its antigen is unidentified.

Focal radiation plus CTLA-4 blockade with ipilimumab was administered to patients who had chemo-refractory metastatic non-small-cell lung cancer. This receptor was taken from a human donor with non-small cell lung cancer who had a partial response to radiotherapy plus ipilimumab. Some clones in this sample may be carry-over from other donors' samples. J is TRBJ1-2 and V is TRBV7-8; 7 bases match TRBD1. The sample was peripheral blood, taken from a patient treated with radiotherapy plus ipilimumab. DNA for the CDR3: TGTGCCAGCAGCCGCTTCAGGGACAGTCACTTCTATGGCTACACCTTC. Translating gives CASSRFRDSHFYGYTF.